These 5 T cell receptor beta chains were all obtained from the same sample, sequenced in a study of blood T cells in healthy people across ages. Primers used in a second PCR of about 6 to 12 cycles were a sample-barcoded 5' primer and a J-beta primer mix. One entry per CDR3 protein, called by TCRdb with MiXCR from the 5' RACE reads. The data contain 600,000 to 850,000 distinct CDR3 sequences, around a quarter of them singletons. The same data also went into a second study, on T cells of mothers and their children.

The sequenced sample consisted of blood. The source of these receptors is a boy under 18 in good health.

There are a few counts of this clonotype. V is TRBV27 and J is TRBJ2-5; D unresolved. Germline loops: CDR1 MNHEY, CDR2 SMNVEV (reference sequence). V lost 4 bases and J 0 bases, leaving 6 bases between the germline ends. This CDR3 is 13 amino acids long. Here the CDR3 reads CASSSPYQETQYF. The CDR3 DNA is TGTGCCAGCAGTTCCCCGTACCAAGAGACCCAGTACTTC.

CDR3 DNA sequence: TGCAGCGCCGTGGGAGGGAGCGACTACGAGCAGTACTTC. Its translation is CSAVGGSDYEQYF. This rearrangement joins TRBV29-1 to TRBJ2-7, with 7 bases aligning to TRBD2. The CDR3 is made up of 13 amino acids. The V segment lost 7 bases and the J segment 3 bases; nucleotides outside the gene matches: 9. CDR1 is SQVTM, CDR2 ANQGSEA, per germline.

V is TRBV20-1 and J is TRBJ1-2; 7 nucleotides agree with TRBD1. V was pared by 6 bases and J by 0 bases, with 16 bases of the junction left unmatched. Germline-derived CDR1 and CDR2 are DFQATT and SNEGSKA (reference sequence). CDR3 length: 17 amino acids. CDR3 sequence (DNA): TGCAGTGCCGACAACCGACAGGGATTAAACCCTAACTATGGCTACACCTTC. Translation gives CSADNRQGLNPNYGYTF.

The rearrangement links TRBV20-1 to TRBJ2-3, with D unresolved. V gave up 1 base and J gave up 1 base, with 9 bases separating them. The CDR3 loop spans 14 amino acids. Germline V gives CDR1 DFQATT, CDR2 SNEGSKA (reference sequence). In nucleotides, the CDR3 is TGCAGTGCTAGAGTAGACGTCGGCACAGATACGCAGTATTTT. Its translation is CSARVDVGTDTQYF.

This chain connects TRBV3-1 to TRBJ2-1; D is unresolved. The end of the DNA fits TRBJ2-7 better, so the J call may be wrong. The CDR3 covers 12 residues. CDR1 and CDR2 from the germline V gene are LGHDT and YNNKEL (reference sequence). CDR3 sequence (DNA): TGTGCCAGCAGCCAAGAGGTCCACGAGCAGTACTTC. Protein: CASSQEVHEQYF.